The rows below give T cell receptor beta chains drawn from one sample of a study of cytomegalovirus exposure and HLA in healthy donors. Profiled with immunoSEQ multiplex PCR; TCRdb holds only in-frame clones, not every one. The table shows under 150,000 clones, with about four fifths occurring only once. Sequences were obtained from PBMCs. These TCRs come from a male donor in good health and CMV-seronegative. Both conserved end residues are part of each CDR3. Fields, in order: D gene, J gene, V gene, clone size, CDR3 protein, CDR3 DNA. The D gene is left open where the match is weak. Clone size is not always given. Where it is, it says once, few, many or a class for expanded clones.

d_call: -; j_call: TRBJ1-1; v_call: TRBV2; clone_size: -; cdr3_aa: CASSVLHQNTEAFF; cdr3_nt: TGTGCCAGCAGTGTATTACACCAGAACACTGAAGCTTTCTTT
d_call: TRBD1; j_call: TRBJ1-2; v_call: TRBV6-5; clone_size: -; cdr3_aa: CASSIRTGLYGYTF; cdr3_nt: TGTGCCAGCAGTATACGGACAGGGCTCTATGGCTACACCTTC
d_call: -; j_call: TRBJ2-6; v_call: TRBV25-1; clone_size: -; cdr3_aa: CASRQGGAGANVLTF; cdr3_nt: TGTGCCAGCAGACAGGGTGGCGCTGGGGCCAACGTCCTGACTTTC
d_call: TRBD1; j_call: TRBJ2-7; v_call: TRBV11-2; clone_size: -; cdr3_aa: CASSWWPGQGYEQYF; cdr3_nt: TGTGCCAGCAGCTGGTGGCCGGGACAGGGCTACGAGCAGTACTTC
d_call: TRBD2; j_call: TRBJ2-3; v_call: TRBV6-1; clone_size: -; cdr3_aa: CPSSALAGSTDTQYF; cdr3_nt: TGTCCCAGCAGTGCGCTAGCGGGGAGCACAGATACGCAGTATTTT
d_call: -; j_call: TRBJ1-1; v_call: TRBV27; clone_size: -; cdr3_aa: CASSPLTGNTEAFF; cdr3_nt: TGTGCCAGCAGTCCCCTGACAGGGAACACTGAAGCTTTCTTT
d_call: -; j_call: TRBJ2-7; v_call: TRBV2; clone_size: -; cdr3_aa: CASMLTGYEQYF; cdr3_nt: TGTGCCAGCATGCTGACAGGCTACGAGCAGTACTTC
d_call: TRBD1; j_call: TRBJ2-3; v_call: TRBV6-5; clone_size: once; cdr3_aa: CASHRGSDTQYF; cdr3_nt: TGTGCCAGCCACAGGGGTTCAGATACGCAGTATTTT
d_call: TRBD1; j_call: TRBJ1-4; v_call: TRBV2; clone_size: few; cdr3_aa: CASRADRVGEKLFF; cdr3_nt: TGTGCCAGCAGAGCGGACAGGGTGGGGGAAAAACTGTTTTTT
d_call: -; j_call: TRBJ1-1; v_call: TRBV19; clone_size: once; cdr3_aa: CASSPLPGGDTEAFF; cdr3_nt: TGTGCCAGTAGTCCCCTTCCGGGTGGCGACACTGAAGCTTTCTTT
d_call: TRBD2; j_call: TRBJ2-5; v_call: TRBV14; clone_size: once; cdr3_aa: CASSQASLAGGETQYF; cdr3_nt: TGTGCCAGCAGCCAAGCGAGTTTAGCGGGAGGAGAGACCCAGTACTTC
d_call: -; j_call: TRBJ2-2; v_call: TRBV6-1; clone_size: -; cdr3_aa: CASSENQWETNTGELFF; cdr3_nt: TGTGCCAGCAGTGAAAACCAGTGGGAGACGAACACCGGGGAGCTGTTTTTT
d_call: -; j_call: TRBJ2-2; v_call: TRBV30; clone_size: -; cdr3_aa: CAWSPFNTGELFF; cdr3_nt: TGTGCCTGGAGTCCTTTTAACACCGGGGAGCTGTTTTTT
d_call: -; j_call: TRBJ2-2; v_call: TRBV30; clone_size: -; cdr3_aa: CAWEDTGELFF; cdr3_nt: TGTGCCTGGGAGGACACCGGGGAGCTGTTTTTT
d_call: -; j_call: TRBJ2-2; v_call: TRBV15; clone_size: -; cdr3_aa: CATRIDREDTGELFF; cdr3_nt: TGTGCCACCAGGATCGACAGGGAGGACACCGGGGAGCTGTTTTTT
d_call: TRBD2; j_call: TRBJ2-2; v_call: TRBV5-1; clone_size: -; cdr3_aa: CASSGRAGEGGELFF; cdr3_nt: TGCGCCAGCAGCGGACGAGCGGGAGAGGGCGGGGAGCTGTTTTTT
d_call: TRBD2; j_call: TRBJ2-3; v_call: TRBV12-5; clone_size: -; cdr3_aa: CASGVGNGGTTDTQYF; cdr3_nt: TGTGCTAGTGGTGTCGGGAACGGGGGGACCACAGATACGCAGTATTTT
d_call: -; j_call: TRBJ2-3; v_call: TRBV7-9; clone_size: -; cdr3_aa: CASRAGAGGTDTQYF; cdr3_nt: TGTGCCAGCAGGGCTGGGGCAGGGGGCACAGATACGCAGTATTTT
d_call: -; j_call: TRBJ1-1; v_call: TRBV30; clone_size: -; cdr3_aa: CAWRWGTEAFF; cdr3_nt: TGTGCCTGGAGGTGGGGGACAGAAGCTTTCTTT
d_call: TRBD1; j_call: TRBJ2-7; v_call: TRBV10-3; clone_size: -; cdr3_aa: CAISGGQAQYF; cdr3_nt: TGTGCCATCAGTGGGGGACAGGCGCAGTACTTC
d_call: TRBD2; j_call: TRBJ2-7; v_call: TRBV27; clone_size: once; cdr3_aa: CASSLSRTSGIYEQYF; cdr3_nt: TGTGCCAGCAGTTTATCCCGGACTAGCGGGATATACGAGCAGTACTTC
d_call: -; j_call: TRBJ1-2; v_call: TRBV5-4; clone_size: few; cdr3_aa: CASSMRAGDYGYTF; cdr3_nt: TGTGCCAGCAGCATGAGGGCGGGAGACTATGGCTACACCTTC
d_call: -; j_call: TRBJ1-2; v_call: TRBV20-1; clone_size: -; cdr3_aa: CSAIDSYGYTF; cdr3_nt: TGCAGTGCTATCGACAGCTATGGCTACACCTTC
d_call: TRBD2; j_call: TRBJ2-7; v_call: TRBV27; clone_size: -; cdr3_aa: CASSFASGIYEQYF; cdr3_nt: TGTGCCAGCAGTTTCGCTAGCGGAATATACGAGCAGTACTTC
d_call: -; j_call: TRBJ1-2; v_call: TRBV5-1; clone_size: -; cdr3_aa: CASSFEQGTNGYTF; cdr3_nt: TGCGCCAGCAGCTTTGAACAGGGTACCAATGGCTACACCTTC
d_call: TRBD1; j_call: TRBJ2-2; v_call: TRBV5-6; clone_size: -; cdr3_aa: CASSYHRQGGTGELFF; cdr3_nt: TGTGCCAGCAGCTACCATCGACAGGGGGGGACCGGGGAGCTGTTTTTT
d_call: TRBD1; j_call: TRBJ1-2; v_call: TRBV19; clone_size: once; cdr3_aa: CASSIVQGASYGYTF; cdr3_nt: TGTGCCAGTAGTATAGTCCAGGGGGCTAGCTATGGCTACACCTTC
d_call: -; j_call: TRBJ2-2; v_call: TRBV5-1; clone_size: -; cdr3_aa: CASSPQGITGELFF; cdr3_nt: TGCGCCAGCAGCCCTCAGGGTATCACCGGGGAGCTGTTTTTT
d_call: -; j_call: TRBJ1-3; v_call: TRBV9; clone_size: -; cdr3_aa: CASSVSSSGNTIYF; cdr3_nt: TGTGCCAGCAGCGTATCCTCCTCTGGAAACACCATATATTTT
d_call: -; j_call: TRBJ1-2; v_call: TRBV6-5; clone_size: few; cdr3_aa: CASSYAGAGGYTF; cdr3_nt: TGTGCCAGCAGTTACGCGGGGGCAGGAGGCTACACCTTC
d_call: TRBD2; j_call: TRBJ2-3; v_call: TRBV7-6; clone_size: few; cdr3_aa: CASSLGAAGGTDTQYF; cdr3_nt: TGTGCCAGCAGCCTAGGAGCGGCGGGAGGCACAGATACGCAGTATTTT
d_call: -; j_call: TRBJ2-2; v_call: TRBV5-1; clone_size: -; cdr3_aa: CASSFTGPNTGELFF; cdr3_nt: TGCGCCAGCAGCTTTACAGGTCCGAACACCGGGGAGCTGTTTTTT
d_call: TRBD1; j_call: TRBJ2-1; v_call: TRBV18; clone_size: -; cdr3_aa: CASSLDREQFF; cdr3_nt: TGTGCCAGCTCACTGGACAGGGAGCAGTTCTTC
d_call: -; j_call: TRBJ1-1; v_call: TRBV11-1; clone_size: -; cdr3_aa: CASSPPGEAEAFF; cdr3_nt: TGTGCCAGCAGCCCACCAGGGGAAGCTGAAGCTTTCTTT
d_call: -; j_call: TRBJ1-1; v_call: TRBV18; clone_size: -; cdr3_aa: CASSKDGEAEAFF; cdr3_nt: TGTGCCAGCTCTAAAGACGGGGAGGCTGAAGCTTTCTTT
d_call: TRBD1; j_call: TRBJ1-6; v_call: TRBV5-7; clone_size: -; cdr3_aa: CASSLTQGASSYNSPLHF; cdr3_nt: TGTGCCAGCAGCTTGACGCAGGGGGCTAGCTCCTATAATTCACCCCTCCACTTT
d_call: TRBD1; j_call: TRBJ2-2; v_call: TRBV6-4; clone_size: -; cdr3_aa: CASAGGHTGELFF; cdr3_nt: TGTGCCAGCGCAGGGGGTCACACCGGGGAGCTGTTTTTT
d_call: -; j_call: TRBJ2-2; v_call: TRBV7-6; clone_size: -; cdr3_aa: CASNRGAAGELFF; cdr3_nt: TGTGCCAGCAACCGGGGAGCTGCCGGGGAGCTGTTTTTT
d_call: -; j_call: TRBJ1-5; v_call: TRBV7-8; clone_size: -; cdr3_aa: CASSLSGVLYQPQHF; cdr3_nt: TGTGCCAGCAGCTTATCGGGGGTACTCTATCAGCCCCAGCATTTT
d_call: -; j_call: TRBJ1-5; v_call: TRBV19; clone_size: -; cdr3_aa: CASSIFTPINSNQPQHF; cdr3_nt: TGTGCCAGTAGTATATTCACTCCGATTAATAGCAATCAGCCCCAGCATTTT
d_call: -; j_call: TRBJ2-7; v_call: TRBV7-2; clone_size: -; cdr3_aa: CASSFDSGGTYEQYF; cdr3_nt: TGTGCCAGCAGCTTCGATTCCGGCGGAACCTACGAGCAGTACTTC
d_call: -; j_call: TRBJ2-3; v_call: TRBV5-1; clone_size: -; cdr3_aa: CASTEVSDTQYF; cdr3_nt: TGCGCCAGCACGGAGGTTTCAGATACGCAGTATTTT
d_call: TRBD1; j_call: TRBJ1-1; v_call: TRBV5-1; clone_size: few; cdr3_aa: CASSLARTGGWTEAFF; cdr3_nt: TGCGCCAGCAGCTTGGCCCGGACAGGGGGCTGGACTGAAGCTTTCTTT
d_call: TRBD1; j_call: TRBJ1-5; v_call: TRBV6-5; clone_size: -; cdr3_aa: CASSAGTVSNQPQHF; cdr3_nt: TGTGCCAGCAGCGCAGGGACAGTAAGCAATCAGCCCCAGCATTTT
d_call: -; j_call: TRBJ1-6; v_call: TRBV6-5; clone_size: -; cdr3_aa: CASSAGRDNSPLHF; cdr3_nt: TGTGCCAGCAGTGCGGGACGGGATAATTCACCCCTCCACTTT
d_call: -; j_call: TRBJ2-3; v_call: TRBV29-1; clone_size: -; cdr3_aa: CSAPDSQGTQYF; cdr3_nt: TGCAGCGCACCGGACAGTCAGGGTACGCAGTATTTT
d_call: -; j_call: TRBJ2-5; v_call: TRBV7-8; clone_size: -; cdr3_aa: CASSLVTGQETQYF; cdr3_nt: TGTGCCAGCAGCTTAGTTACAGGACAAGAGACCCAGTACTTC
d_call: -; j_call: TRBJ1-1; v_call: TRBV6-6; clone_size: -; cdr3_aa: CASSLKAGTEAFF; cdr3_nt: TGTGCCAGCAGTTTAAAAGCCGGCACTGAAGCTTTCTTT
d_call: -; j_call: TRBJ1-2; v_call: TRBV13; clone_size: -; cdr3_aa: CASSLHMGEKEVGYTF; cdr3_nt: TGTGCCAGCAGCCTACACATGGGAGAGAAAGAAGTTGGCTACACCTTC
d_call: -; j_call: TRBJ2-1; v_call: TRBV5-6; clone_size: -; cdr3_aa: CASSFLALLYNEQFF; cdr3_nt: TGTGCCAGCAGCTTCCTAGCGCTGCTATACAATGAGCAGTTCTTC
d_call: TRBD2; j_call: TRBJ2-2; v_call: TRBV7-2; clone_size: -; cdr3_aa: CASSLSLAGRTGELFF; cdr3_nt: TGTGCCAGCAGCTTAAGTCTAGCGGGGCGCACCGGGGAGCTGTTTTTT
d_call: -; j_call: TRBJ1-1; v_call: TRBV19; clone_size: few; cdr3_aa: CASSRTVGVWTEAFF; cdr3_nt: TGTGCCAGTAGCCGGACAGTAGGGGTCTGGACTGAAGCTTTCTTT
d_call: -; j_call: TRBJ2-7; v_call: TRBV6-5; clone_size: -; cdr3_aa: CASSLGHPYEQYF; cdr3_nt: TGTGCCAGCAGCCTCGGACACCCCTACGAGCAGTACTTC
d_call: TRBD1; j_call: TRBJ1-4; v_call: TRBV10-3; clone_size: -; cdr3_aa: CASGTDEKLFF; cdr3_nt: TGTGCCAGCGGGACAGATGAAAAACTGTTTTTT
d_call: TRBD2; j_call: TRBJ2-5; v_call: TRBV11-1; clone_size: -; cdr3_aa: CASSTSGGPSQETQYF; cdr3_nt: TGTGCCAGCAGCACTAGCGGGGGGCCCTCCCAAGAGACCCAGTACTTC
d_call: TRBD2; j_call: TRBJ2-3; v_call: TRBV5-4; clone_size: -; cdr3_aa: CASSSPTSGSTDTQYF; cdr3_nt: TGTGCCAGCAGCTCCCCGACTAGCGGTAGCACAGATACGCAGTATTTT
d_call: -; j_call: TRBJ1-2; v_call: TRBV27; clone_size: -; cdr3_aa: CASSSAGVYGYTF; cdr3_nt: TGTGCCAGCAGTTCTGCAGGGGTATATGGCTACACCTTC
d_call: -; j_call: TRBJ1-1; v_call: TRBV5-1; clone_size: -; cdr3_aa: CASSLIMGQNTEAFF; cdr3_nt: TGCGCCAGCAGCCTAATCATGGGGCAGAACACTGAAGCTTTCTTT
d_call: -; j_call: TRBJ1-1; v_call: TRBV5-4; clone_size: -; cdr3_aa: CASTPPAGPNTEAFF; cdr3_nt: TGTGCCAGCACCCCCCCAGCAGGTCCGAACACTGAAGCTTTCTTT
d_call: -; j_call: TRBJ2-1; v_call: TRBV7-3; clone_size: few; cdr3_aa: CASSPTNYNEQFF; cdr3_nt: TGTGCCAGCAGCCCTACTAATTACAATGAGCAGTTCTTC